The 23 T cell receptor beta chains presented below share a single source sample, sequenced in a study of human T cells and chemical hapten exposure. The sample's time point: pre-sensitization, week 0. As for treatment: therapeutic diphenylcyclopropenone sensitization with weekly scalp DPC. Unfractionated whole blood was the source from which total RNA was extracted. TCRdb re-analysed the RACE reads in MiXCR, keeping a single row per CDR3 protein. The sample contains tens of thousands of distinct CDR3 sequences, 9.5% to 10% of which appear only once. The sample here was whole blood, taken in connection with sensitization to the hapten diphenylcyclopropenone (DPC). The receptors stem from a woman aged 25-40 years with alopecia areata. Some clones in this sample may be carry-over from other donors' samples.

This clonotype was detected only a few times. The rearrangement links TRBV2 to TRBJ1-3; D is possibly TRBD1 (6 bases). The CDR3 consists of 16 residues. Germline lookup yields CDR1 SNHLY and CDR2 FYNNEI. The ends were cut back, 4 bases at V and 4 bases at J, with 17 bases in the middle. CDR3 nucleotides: TGTGCCAGCAGTGCCACCCCGGGGGCTCGGGGAAACACCATATATTTT. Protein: CASSATPGARGNTIYF. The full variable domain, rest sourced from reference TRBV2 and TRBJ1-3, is EPEVTQTPSHQVTQMGQEVILRCVPISNHLYFYWYRQILGQKVEFLVSFYNNEISEKSEIFDDQFSVERPDGSNFTLKIRSTKLEDSAMYFCASSATPGARGNTIYFGEGSWLTVV.

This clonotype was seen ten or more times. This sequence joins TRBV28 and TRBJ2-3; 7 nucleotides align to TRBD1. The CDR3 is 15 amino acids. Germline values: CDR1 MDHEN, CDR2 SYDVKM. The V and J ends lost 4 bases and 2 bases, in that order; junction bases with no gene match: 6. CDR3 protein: CASSSGDRDTDTQYF. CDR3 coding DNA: TGTGCCAGCAGTTCTGGGGACAGAGACACAGATACGCAGTATTTT.

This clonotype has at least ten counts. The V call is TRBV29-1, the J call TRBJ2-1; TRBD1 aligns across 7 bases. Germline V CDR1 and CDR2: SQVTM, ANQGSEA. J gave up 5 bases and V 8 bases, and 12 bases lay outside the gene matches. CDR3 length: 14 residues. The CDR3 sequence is CSWNRGANNNEQFF. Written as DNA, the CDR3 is TGCAGCTGGAACAGGGGCGCTAATAACAATGAGCAGTTCTTC.

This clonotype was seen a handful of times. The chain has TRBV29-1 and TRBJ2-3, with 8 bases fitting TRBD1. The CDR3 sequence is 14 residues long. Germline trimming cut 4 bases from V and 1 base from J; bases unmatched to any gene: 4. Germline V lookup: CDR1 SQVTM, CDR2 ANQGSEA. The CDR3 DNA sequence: TGCAGCGTTGTTCCGGGACAGGGCACAGATACGCAGTATTTT. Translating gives CSVVPGQGTDTQYF.

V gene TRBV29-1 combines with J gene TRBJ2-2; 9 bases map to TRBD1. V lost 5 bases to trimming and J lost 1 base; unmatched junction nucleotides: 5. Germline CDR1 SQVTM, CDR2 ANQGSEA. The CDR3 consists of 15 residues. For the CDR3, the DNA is TGCAGCGTTTATAGGACAGGGGTGAACACCGGGGAGCTGTTTTTT. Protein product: CSVYRTGVNTGELFF.

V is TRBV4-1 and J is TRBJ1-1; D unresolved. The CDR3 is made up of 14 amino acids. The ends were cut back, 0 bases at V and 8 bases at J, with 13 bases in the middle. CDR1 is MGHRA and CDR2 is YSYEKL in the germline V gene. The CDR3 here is CASSQDPRILEAFF. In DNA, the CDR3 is TGCGCCAGCAGCCAAGATCCGCGGATATTAGAAGCTTTCTTT.

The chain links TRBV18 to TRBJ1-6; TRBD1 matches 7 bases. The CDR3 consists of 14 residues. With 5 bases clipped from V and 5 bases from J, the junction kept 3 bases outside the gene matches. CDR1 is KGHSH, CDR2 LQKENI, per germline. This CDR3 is CASSRDRNNSPLHF. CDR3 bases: TGTGCCAGCTCAAGGGACAGAAATAATTCACCCCTCCACTTT. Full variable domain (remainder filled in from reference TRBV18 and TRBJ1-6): NAGVMQNPRHLVRRRGQEARLRCSPMKGHSHVYWYRQLPEEGLKFMVYLQKENIIDESGMPKERFSAEFPKEGPSILRIQQVVRGDSAAYFCASSRDRNNSPLHFGNGTRLTVT.

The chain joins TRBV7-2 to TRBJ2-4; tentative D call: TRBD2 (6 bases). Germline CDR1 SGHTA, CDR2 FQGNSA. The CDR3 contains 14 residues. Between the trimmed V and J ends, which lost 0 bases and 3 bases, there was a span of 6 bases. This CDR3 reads CASSLASGKNIQYF. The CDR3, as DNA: TGTGCCAGCAGCTTAGCTAGCGGCAAAAACATTCAGTACTTC.

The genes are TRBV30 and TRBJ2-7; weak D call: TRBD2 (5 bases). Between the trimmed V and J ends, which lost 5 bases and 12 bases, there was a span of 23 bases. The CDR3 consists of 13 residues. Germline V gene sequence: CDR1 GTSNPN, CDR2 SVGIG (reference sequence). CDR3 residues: CAWAPKGLGGRYF. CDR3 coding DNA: TGTGCCTGGGCGCCCAAAGGACTGGGTGGTCGGTACTTC.

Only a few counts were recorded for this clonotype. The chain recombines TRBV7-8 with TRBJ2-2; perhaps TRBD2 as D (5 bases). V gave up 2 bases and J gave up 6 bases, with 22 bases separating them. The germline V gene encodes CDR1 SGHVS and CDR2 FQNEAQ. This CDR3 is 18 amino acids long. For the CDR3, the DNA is TGTGCCAGCAGCTTACTTGGGGAGCGTTCGCGTCGAGCCGGGGAGCTGTTTTTT. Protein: CASSLLGERSRRAGELFF.

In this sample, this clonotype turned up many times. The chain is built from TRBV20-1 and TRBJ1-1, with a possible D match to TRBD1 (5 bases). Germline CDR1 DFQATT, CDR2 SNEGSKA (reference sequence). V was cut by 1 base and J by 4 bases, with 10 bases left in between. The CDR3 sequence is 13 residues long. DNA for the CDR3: TGCAGTGCTAGAGTACCCGGGGCCACTGAAGCTTTCTTT. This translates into CSARVPGATEAFF.

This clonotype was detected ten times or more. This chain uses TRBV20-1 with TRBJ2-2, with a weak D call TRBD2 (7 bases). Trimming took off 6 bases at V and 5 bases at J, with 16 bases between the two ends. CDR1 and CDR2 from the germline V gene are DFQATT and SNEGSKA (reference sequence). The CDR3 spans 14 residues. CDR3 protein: CSALWGGLTGELFF. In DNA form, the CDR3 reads TGCAGTGCGCTGTGGGGGGGCCTAACCGGGGAGCTGTTTTTT.

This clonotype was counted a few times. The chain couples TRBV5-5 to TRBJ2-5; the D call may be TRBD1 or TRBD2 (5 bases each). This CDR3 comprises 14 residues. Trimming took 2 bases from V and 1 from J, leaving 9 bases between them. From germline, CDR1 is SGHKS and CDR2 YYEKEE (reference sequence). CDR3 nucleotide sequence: TGTGCCAGCAGCTTCCGGGACGCCCAAGAGACCCAGTACTTC. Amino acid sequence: CASSFRDAQETQYF.

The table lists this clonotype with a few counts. CDR3 region: CASRLAGGPYNEQFF. CDR3 DNA sequence: TGTGCCAGCAGACTAGCGGGGGGGCCTTACAATGAGCAGTTCTTC. The rearrangement uses TRBV13 and TRBJ2-1; 13 nucleotides agree with TRBD2. Germline CDR1 is PRHDT and CDR2 is FYEKMQ (reference sequence). Germline trimming cut 6 bases from V and 4 bases from J; bases unmatched to any gene: 3. The CDR3 has 15 amino acids.

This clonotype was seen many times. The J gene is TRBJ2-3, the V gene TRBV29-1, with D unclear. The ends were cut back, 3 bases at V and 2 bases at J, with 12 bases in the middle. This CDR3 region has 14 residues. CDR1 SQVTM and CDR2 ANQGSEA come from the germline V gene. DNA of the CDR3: TGCAGCGTTGAGGCTGGCAAACCCACAGATACGCAGTATTTT. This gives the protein CSVEAGKPTDTQYF.

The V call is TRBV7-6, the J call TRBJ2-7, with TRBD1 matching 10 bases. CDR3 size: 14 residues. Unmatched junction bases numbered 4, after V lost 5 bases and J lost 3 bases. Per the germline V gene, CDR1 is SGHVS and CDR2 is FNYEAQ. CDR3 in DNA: TGTGCCAGCAGCCCCCGGGACAGGGGCTACGAGCAGTACTTC. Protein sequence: CASSPRDRGYEQYF.

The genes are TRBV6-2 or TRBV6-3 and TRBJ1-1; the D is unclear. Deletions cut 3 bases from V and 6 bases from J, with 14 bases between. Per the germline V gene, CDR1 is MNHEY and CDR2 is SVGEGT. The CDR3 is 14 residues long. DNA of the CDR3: TGTGCCAGCAGTTATCCGCGACAAGGACCTGAAGCTTTCTTT. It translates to CASSYPRQGPEAFF.

The CDR3 nucleotides are TGCAGCGTGAGACACAGGGGGGGCACCGGGGAGCTGTTTTTT. Protein product: CSVRHRGGTGELFF. This chain connects TRBV29-1 to TRBJ2-2, with a tentative D call TRBD1 (8 bases). From germline, CDR1 is SQVTM and CDR2 ANQGSEA. The CDR3 length is 14 residues. Trimming stripped 6 bases from V and 4 bases from J, with 15 bases between.

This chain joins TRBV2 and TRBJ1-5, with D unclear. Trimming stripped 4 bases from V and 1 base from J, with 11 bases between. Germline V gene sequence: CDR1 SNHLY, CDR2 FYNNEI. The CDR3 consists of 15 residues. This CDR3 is CASSVEGASNQPQHF. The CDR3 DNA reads TGTGCCAGCAGTGTCGAGGGCGCAAGCAATCAGCCCCAGCATTTT.

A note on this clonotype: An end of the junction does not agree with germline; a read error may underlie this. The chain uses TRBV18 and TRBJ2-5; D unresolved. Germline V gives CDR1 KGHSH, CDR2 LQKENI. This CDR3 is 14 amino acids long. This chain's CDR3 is CGSSPVQIQETQYF. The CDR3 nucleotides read TGTGGCAGCTCACCAGTACAGATTCAAGAGACCCAGTACTTC. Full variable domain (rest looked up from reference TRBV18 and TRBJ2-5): NAGVMQNPRHLVRRRGQEARLRCSPMKGHSHVYWYRQLPEEGLKFMVYLQKENIIDESGMPKERFSAEFPKEGPSILRIQQVVRGDSAAYFCGSSPVQIQETQYFGPGTRLLVL.

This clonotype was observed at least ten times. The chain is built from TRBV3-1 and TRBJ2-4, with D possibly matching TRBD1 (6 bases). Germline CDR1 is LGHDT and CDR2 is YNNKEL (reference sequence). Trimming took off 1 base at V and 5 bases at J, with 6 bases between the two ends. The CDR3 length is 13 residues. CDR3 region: CASSQGTENIQYF. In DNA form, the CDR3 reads TGTGCCAGCAGCCAAGGGACAGAAAACATTCAGTACTTC.

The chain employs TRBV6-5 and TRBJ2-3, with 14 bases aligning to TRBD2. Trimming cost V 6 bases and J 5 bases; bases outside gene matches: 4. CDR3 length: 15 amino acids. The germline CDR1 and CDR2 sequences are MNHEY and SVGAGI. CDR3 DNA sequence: TGTGCCAGCAGCAGACTAGCGGGGGGGCGAGATACGCAGTATTTT. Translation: CASSRLAGGRDTQYF.

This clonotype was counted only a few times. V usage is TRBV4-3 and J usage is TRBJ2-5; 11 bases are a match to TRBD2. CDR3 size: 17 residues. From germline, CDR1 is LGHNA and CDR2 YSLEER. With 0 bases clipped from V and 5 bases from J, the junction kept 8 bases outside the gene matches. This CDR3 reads CASSQEATSGGGETQYF. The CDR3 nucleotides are TGCGCCAGCAGCCAAGAAGCTACTAGCGGGGGTGGGGAGACCCAGTACTTC.